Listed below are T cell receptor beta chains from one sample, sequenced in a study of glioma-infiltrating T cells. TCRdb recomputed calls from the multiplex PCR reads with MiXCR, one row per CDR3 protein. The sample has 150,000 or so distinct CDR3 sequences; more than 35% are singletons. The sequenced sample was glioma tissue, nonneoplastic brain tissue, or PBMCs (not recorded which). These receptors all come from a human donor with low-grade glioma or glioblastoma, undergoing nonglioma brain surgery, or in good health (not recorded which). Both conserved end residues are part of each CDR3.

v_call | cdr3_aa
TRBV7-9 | CASSWDLDSPLHF
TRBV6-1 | CASSLTSEAFF
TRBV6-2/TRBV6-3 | CASSYLDTEAFF
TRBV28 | CASASRYDHQPQHF
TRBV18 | CASSRPGGKDTQYF
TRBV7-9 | CASSPKPGLAYNEQFF
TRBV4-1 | CASSQDSTDLGSPLHF
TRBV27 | CASGTWDRGYEQYF
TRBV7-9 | CASSFDNQPQHF
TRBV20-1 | CSARDQQGWGTEAFF
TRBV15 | CATSRTGLNTGELFF
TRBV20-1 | CSAHHRTLNTEAFF
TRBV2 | CASSGNLRMNTEAFF
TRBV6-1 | CASSLDGGTDTQYF
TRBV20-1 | CSAPGLAPNEQFF
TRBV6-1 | CATQSSGTAYNEQFF
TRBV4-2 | CASSQRIADTQYF
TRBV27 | CASSGRGQGGGNEQFF
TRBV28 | CASSPFTGRGTEAFF
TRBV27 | CASSFEGARTEAFF
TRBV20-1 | CSAVPPRGPFEQYF
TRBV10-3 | CASSSRVQPQHF
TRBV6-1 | CASSTQAGHQPQHF
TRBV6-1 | CASSQGAGDTQYF
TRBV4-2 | CASSQEVYSYEQYF
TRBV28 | CASSLQQTYNEQFF
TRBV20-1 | CSVRPTSGGADTQYF
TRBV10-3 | CAIGLAGVDTQYF
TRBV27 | CASSLNAGATNEKLFF
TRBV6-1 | CASSPLTSGANVLTF
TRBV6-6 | CASSYSGPDTQYF
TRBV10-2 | CATSQGAGSYEQYF
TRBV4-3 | CASSQSDGNYEQYF
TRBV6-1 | CASLAGTYNEQFF
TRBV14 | CASSQVTEETQYF
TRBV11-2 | CASRSAAGELFF
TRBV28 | CASSLFPRTGIAYEQYF
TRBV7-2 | CASSLAPGTGYQPQHF
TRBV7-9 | CASSHLRDIHVHGYTF
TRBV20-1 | CSASDRDTLSYEQYF
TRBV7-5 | CISVSEAFSGRSPVKDTQYF
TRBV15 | CATSRDPDYEQYF
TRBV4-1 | CASSPLPGTSGKGSEQFF